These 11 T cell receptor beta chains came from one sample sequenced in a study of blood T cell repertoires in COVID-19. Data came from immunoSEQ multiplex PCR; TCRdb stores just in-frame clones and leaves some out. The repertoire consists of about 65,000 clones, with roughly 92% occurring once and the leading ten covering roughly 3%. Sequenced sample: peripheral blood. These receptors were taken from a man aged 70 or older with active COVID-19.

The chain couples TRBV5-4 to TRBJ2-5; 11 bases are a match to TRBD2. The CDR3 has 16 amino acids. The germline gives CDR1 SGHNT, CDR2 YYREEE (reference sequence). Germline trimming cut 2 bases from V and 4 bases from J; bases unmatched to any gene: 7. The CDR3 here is CASSFAGTSGGETQYF. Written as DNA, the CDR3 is TGTGCCAGCAGCTTCGCGGGGACTAGCGGAGGAGAGACCCAGTACTTC.

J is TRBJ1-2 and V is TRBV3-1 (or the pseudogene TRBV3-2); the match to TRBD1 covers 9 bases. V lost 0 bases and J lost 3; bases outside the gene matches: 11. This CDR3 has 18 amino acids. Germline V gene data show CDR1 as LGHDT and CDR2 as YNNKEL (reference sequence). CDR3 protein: CASSQDRGGTGKDYGYTF. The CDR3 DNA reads TGTGCCAGCAGCCAAGATAGGGGCGGGACAGGGAAGGACTATGGCTACACCTTC.

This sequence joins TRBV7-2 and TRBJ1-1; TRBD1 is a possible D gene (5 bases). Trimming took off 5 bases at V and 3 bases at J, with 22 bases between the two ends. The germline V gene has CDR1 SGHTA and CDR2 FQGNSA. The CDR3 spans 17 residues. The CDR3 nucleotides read TGTGCCAGCAGCCCACTGGGGGGGTCCTTGAGGGACACTGAAGCTTTCTTT. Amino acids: CASSPLGGSLRDTEAFF.

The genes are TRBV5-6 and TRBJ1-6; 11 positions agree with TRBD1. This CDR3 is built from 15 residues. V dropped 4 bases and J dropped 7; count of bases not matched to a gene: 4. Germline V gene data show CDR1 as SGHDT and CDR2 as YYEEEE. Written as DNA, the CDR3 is TGTGCCAGCAGCCTATGGGACAGGGGGAATTCACCCCTCCACTTT. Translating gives CASSLWDRGNSPLHF.

The CDR3 DNA sequence: TGTGCCAGTAGTACCCCGGGACAGGGGGTTAAAGAGACCCAGTACTTC. Translation: CASSTPGQGVKETQYF. V and J are TRBV19 and TRBJ2-5; TRBD1 matches 11 bases. In germline, CDR1 is LNHDA, CDR2 SQIVND (reference sequence). Trimming at V came to 4 bases and at J to 3 bases, leaving 7 bases not matched to a gene. The CDR3 extends over 16 amino acids.

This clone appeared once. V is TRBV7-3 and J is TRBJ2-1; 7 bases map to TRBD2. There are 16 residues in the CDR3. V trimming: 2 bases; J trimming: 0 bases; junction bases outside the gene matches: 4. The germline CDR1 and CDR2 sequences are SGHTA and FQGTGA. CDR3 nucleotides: TGTGCCAGCAGCTTATGGGGCGGGAGCTCCTACAATGAGCAGTTCTTC. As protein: CASSLWGGSSYNEQFF. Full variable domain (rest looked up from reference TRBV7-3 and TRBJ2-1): GAGVSQTPSNKVTEKGKYVELRCDPISGHTALYWYRQSLGQGPEFLIYFQGTGAADDSGLPNDRFFAVRPEGSVSTLKIQRTERGDSAVYLCASSLWGGSSYNEQFFGPGTRLTVL.

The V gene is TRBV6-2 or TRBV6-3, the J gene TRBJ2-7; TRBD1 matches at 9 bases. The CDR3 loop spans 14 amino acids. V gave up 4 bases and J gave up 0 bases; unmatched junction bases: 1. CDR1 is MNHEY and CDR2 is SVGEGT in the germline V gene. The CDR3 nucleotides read TGTGCCAGCAGTTTGGACAGGGGCTCCTACGAGCAGTACTTC. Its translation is CASSLDRGSYEQYF.

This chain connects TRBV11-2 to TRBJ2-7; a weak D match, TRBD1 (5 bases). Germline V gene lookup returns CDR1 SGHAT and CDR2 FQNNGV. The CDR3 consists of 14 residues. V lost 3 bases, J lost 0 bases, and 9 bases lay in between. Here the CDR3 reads CASSFGQGSYEQYF. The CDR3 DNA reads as TGTGCCAGCAGCTTCGGCCAGGGCTCCTACGAGCAGTACTTC.

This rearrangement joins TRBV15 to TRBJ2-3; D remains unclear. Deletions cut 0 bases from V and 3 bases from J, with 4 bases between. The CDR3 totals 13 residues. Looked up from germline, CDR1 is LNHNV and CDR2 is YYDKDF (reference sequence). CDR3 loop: CATSRDTTDTQYF. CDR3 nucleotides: TGTGCCACCAGCAGAGATACAACAGATACGCAGTATTTT. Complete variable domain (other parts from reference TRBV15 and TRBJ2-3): DAMVIQNPRYQVTQFGKPVTLSCSQTLNHNVMYWYQQKSSQAPKLLFHYYDKDFNNEADTPDNFQSRRPNTSFCFLDIRSPGLGDTAMYLCATSRDTTDTQYFGPGTRLTVL.

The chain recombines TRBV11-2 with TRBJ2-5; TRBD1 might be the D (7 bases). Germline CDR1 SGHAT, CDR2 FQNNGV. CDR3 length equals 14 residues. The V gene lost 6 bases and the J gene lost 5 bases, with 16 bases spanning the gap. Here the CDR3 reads CASSSQGGSETQYF. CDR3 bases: TGTGCCAGCAGTAGCCAGGGGGGATCGGAGACCCAGTACTTC.

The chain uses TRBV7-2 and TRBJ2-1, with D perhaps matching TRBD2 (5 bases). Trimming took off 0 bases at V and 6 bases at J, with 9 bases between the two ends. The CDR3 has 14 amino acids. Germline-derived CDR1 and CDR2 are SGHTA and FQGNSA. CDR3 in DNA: TGTGCCAGCAGCTTAGCTTCACTAGTCAATGAGCAGTTCTTC. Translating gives CASSLASLVNEQFF.